The entry that follows covers one T cell receptor (beta chain) sequence. A template switching step added UMIs, each with a 6-nucleotide sample barcode. TCRdb re-called the 5' RACE reads, yielding one record per CDR3 amino acid sequence without DNA. The repertoire table contains around 410,000 distinct CDR3 sequences. Germline V gene sequence: CDR1 SQVTM, CDR2 ANQGSEA. CDR3 size: 11 residues. The data belong to a study of monozygotic twins with inflammatory bowel disease. This TCR was recovered from a human donor with ulcerative colitis or Crohn's disease, or a healthy co-twin of an affected twin (not recorded which). Sequenced material: blood. This chain connects TRBV29-1 to TRBJ1-1. The CDR3 loop reads CSGHKNTEAFF.